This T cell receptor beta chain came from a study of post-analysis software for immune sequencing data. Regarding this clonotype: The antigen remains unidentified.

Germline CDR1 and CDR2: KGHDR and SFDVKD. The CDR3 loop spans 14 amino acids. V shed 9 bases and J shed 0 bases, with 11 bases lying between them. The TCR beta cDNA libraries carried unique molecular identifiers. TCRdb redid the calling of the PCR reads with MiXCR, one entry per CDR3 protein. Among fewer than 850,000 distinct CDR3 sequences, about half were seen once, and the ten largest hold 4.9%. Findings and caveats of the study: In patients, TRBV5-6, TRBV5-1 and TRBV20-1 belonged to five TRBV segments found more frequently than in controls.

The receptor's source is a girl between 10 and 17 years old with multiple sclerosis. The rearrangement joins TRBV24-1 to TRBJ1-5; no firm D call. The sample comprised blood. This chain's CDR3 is CATGSWDSNQPQHF. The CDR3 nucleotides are TGTGCCACCGGGTCGTGGGATAGCAATCAGCCCCAGCATTTT.